The text below deals with one TCR beta chain. Its antigen remains unknown. The source of the sample is a study of shared clonotypes between healthy human individuals. Study-level findings and limits: Among four donors, approximately 5.4% of naive CD4 clonotypes were found in common. Naive subsets typically showed greater estimated richness than memory subsets. Expectations were that clonotype sharing among donors would be affected by sequencing depth.

Trimming took 0 bases from V and 4 from J; bases not matched to a gene: 3. The CDR3 runs 15 residues. Germline CDR1 is KGHSH and CDR2 is LQKENI. On sorted subsets, replicate PCRs used 200 to 250 ng DNA, or 30,000 or so T cell genomes. The method was immunoSEQ multiplex PCR; TCRdb's version includes in-frame clones alone and lacks a portion of them. The table includes over a million clones, 97% to 99% detected once. The rearrangement links TRBV18 to TRBJ2-1; 7 bases match TRBD1. This receptor was obtained from a man aged 30 to 39 in good health. Sequencing was done on a sample of naive CD4+ T cells sorted from blood. Subset meaning: CD45RA+ positively selected. CDR3 coding DNA: TGTGCCAGCTCACCACCGAACAGGGGTTACAATGAGCAGTTCTTC. Its protein is CASSPPNRGYNEQFF. The whole variable domain, remainder taken from reference TRBV18 and TRBJ2-1, is NAGVMQNPRHLVRRRGQEARLRCSPMKGHSHVYWYRQLPEEGLKFMVYLQKENIIDESGMPKERFSAEFPKEGPSILRIQQVVRGDSAAYFCASSPPNRGYNEQFFGPGTRLTVL.